Following are 10 T cell receptor beta chains from one sample sequenced in a study of response to subunit inactivated influenza vaccine. Each CDR3 protein gets one entry after TCRdb re-called the RT-PCR reads with MiXCR. The sample contains 560,000 or so distinct CDR3 sequences, approximately 7.7% of which appear only once. Specimen: PBMCs from blood, collected about 23 months after vaccination. These receptors originate from a man aged 45-69 years who received an inactivated influenza vaccine.

The chain combines TRBV7-9 with TRBJ2-3; weak D call: TRBD1 (5 bases). The CDR3 is 15 residues long. V was trimmed by 4 bases and J by 0 bases, leaving 11 bases between them. Germline CDR1 reads SEHNR; CDR2 reads FQNEAQ (reference sequence). CDR3 in amino acids: CASSSTESSTDTQYF. CDR3 coding DNA: TGTGCCAGCAGCTCGACAGAATCTAGCACAGATACGCAGTATTTT.

V is TRBV5-5 and J is TRBJ2-3, with D possibly TRBD2 on 6 matching bases. Deletions cut 0 bases from V and 4 bases from J, with 12 bases between. The CDR3 contains 15 residues. The germline V gene has CDR1 SGHKS and CDR2 YYEKEE (reference sequence). The CDR3 DNA follows: TGTGCCAGCAGCTTGGCTGGGAGGAGCCCAGATACGCAGTATTTT. Protein: CASSLAGRSPDTQYF.

The gene calls are TRBV4-2 and TRBJ1-2, with no clear D. V gave up 4 bases and J gave up 5 bases, with 17 bases separating them. This CDR3 contains 15 residues. Germline loops: CDR1 LGHNA, CDR2 YNFKEQ. CDR3 region: CASSPSDAENYGYTF. CDR3 DNA: TGTGCCAGCAGCCCCTCCGATGCAGAGAATTATGGCTACACCTTC.

This clonotype was seen only a few times. This rearrangement joins TRBV20-1 to TRBJ2-5, with 7 bases identical to TRBD1. Germline trimming cut 1 base from V and 4 bases from J; bases unmatched to any gene: 12. The V gene's germline CDR1 is DFQATT and CDR2 SNEGSKA (reference sequence). CDR3 size: 16 residues. The CDR3 bases are TGCAGTGCTAGAGCCCGAGGGGGCGGTAACCGAGAGACCCAGTACTTC. Its translation is CSARARGGGNRETQYF.

The chain is built from TRBV7-2 and TRBJ2-7; TRBD1 might be the D (6 bases). The CDR3 extends over 16 amino acids. V was pared by 3 bases and J by 2 bases, with 17 bases between. Germline assignment: CDR1 SGHTA and CDR2 FQGNSA. CDR3 residues: CASSFTWGRGAYEQYF. For the CDR3, the DNA is TGTGCCAGCAGCTTTACTTGGGGCAGGGGAGCCTACGAGCAGTACTTC.

This clonotype was counted between two and nine times. V usage is TRBV28 and J usage is TRBJ2-1, with TRBD1 matching over 9 bases. The trim removed 3 bases at V and 9 bases at J, leaving 6 bases unmatched. This CDR3 has 14 residues. CDR1 is MDHEN, CDR2 SYDVKM, per germline. CDR3 DNA sequence: TGTGCCAGCAGTTTGGGACAGGGCCTCGGTGAGCAGTTCTTC. Protein: CASSLGQGLGEQFF.

This clonotype was detected a few times. The V and J genes are TRBV20-1 and TRBJ2-7; TRBD1 aligns across 7 bases. V dropped 6 bases and J dropped 9; count of bases not matched to a gene: 17. Germline V gene lookup returns CDR1 DFQATT and CDR2 SNEGSKA (reference sequence). The CDR3 is 14 amino acids. The CDR3 DNA reads TGCAGTGCACAAACAGGGGCCCTAAGTCCTTGGCAGTACTTC. It is translated as CSAQTGALSPWQYF.

V usage is TRBV3-1 and J usage is TRBJ2-6, with TRBD1 identical over 7 bases. CDR3 length: 15 amino acids. CDR1 is LGHDT, CDR2 YNNKEL, per germline (reference sequence). The ends lost 5 bases at V and 1 base at J; junction bases unmatched: 2. CDR3 protein: CASSDRASGANVLTF. CDR3 coding DNA: TGTGCCAGCAGCGACAGGGCATCTGGGGCCAACGTCCTGACTTTC.

The sample holds many counts of this clonotype. The chain joins TRBV18 to TRBJ1-2, with D tentatively TRBD1 (5 bases). The ends were cut back, 2 bases at V and 0 bases at J, with 13 bases in the middle. The length of the CDR3 is 16 residues. The germline CDR1 and CDR2 sequences are KGHSH and LQKENI. The CDR3 is CASSPTLTDPNYGYTF. In nucleotides, the CDR3 is TGTGCCAGCTCACCAACCCTGACAGACCCTAACTATGGCTACACCTTC.

At least ten counts were recorded for this clonotype. This chain connects TRBV3-1 to TRBJ2-1, with 8 nucleotides matching TRBD2. V trimming: 2 bases; J trimming: 2 bases; junction bases outside the gene matches: 5. This CDR3 is 16 amino acids long. Germline loops: CDR1 LGHDT, CDR2 YNNKEL (reference sequence). This CDR3 reads CASSQPAGDPYNEQFF. The CDR3 nucleotides are TGTGCCAGCAGCCAACCAGCGGGAGACCCCTACAATGAGCAGTTCTTC.